The rows below give T cell receptor beta chains drawn from one sample of a study of blood T cell repertoires in COVID-19. Measured with immunoSEQ multiplex PCR; TCRdb has only the in-frame clones, and not every one. The sample gives 60,000 or so clones, more than 75% of which show up once; approximately 1.6% is in the top ten. Sequencing used peripheral blood. These receptors all come from a human donor in a cohort sampled during active COVID-19. Each CDR3 is given with its conserved first and last residue. A D gene is named only where the DNA matches it firmly. Rows give clone size only sometimes, using once, few, many, or a class for an expanded clone.

clone size,V gene,J gene,D gene,CDR3 DNA,CDR3 protein
once,TRBV7-3,TRBJ2-1,TRBD2,TGTGCCAGCAGCCCCCGCCCTAGCGGAGGGACCTACAATGAGCAGTTCTTC,CASSPRPSGGTYNEQFF
medium-sized,TRBV4-1,TRBJ1-5,NA,TGCGCCAGCAGCCAACCGACGGAGGATAATCAGCCCCAGCATTTT,CASSQPTEDNQPQHF
NA,TRBV25-1,TRBJ1-4,TRBD1,TGTGCCAGCAGTAGCCCCGGGACAGGGGATGAAAAACTGTTTTTT,CASSSPGTGDEKLFF
NA,TRBV24-1,TRBJ2-1,NA,TGTGCCACCAGTGATTTGAGGGGCGGGAACTACAATGAGCAGTTCTTC,CATSDLRGGNYNEQFF
NA,TRBV7-8,TRBJ2-3,NA,TGTGCCAGCAGCTTAGACTCCACAGATACGCAGTATTTT,CASSLDSTDTQYF
NA,TRBV27,TRBJ2-2,NA,TGTGCCAGCAGTTCTCAGGGGATCACCGGGGAGCTGTTTTTT,CASSSQGITGELFF
NA,TRBV9,TRBJ2-7,NA,TGTGCCAGCAGCCCTCCCACCCCTCTAGGCTACGAGCAGTACTTC,CASSPPTPLGYEQYF
NA,TRBV3-1/TRBV3-2,TRBJ2-3,TRBD2,TGTGCCAGCAGCCAAGACACTAGCGGGAGAAGGGATACGCAGTATTTT,CASSQDTSGRRDTQYF
NA,TRBV19,TRBJ1-3,NA,TGTGCCAGTAGTGAGCTGCGGAGCTCTGGAAACACCATATATTTT,CASSELRSSGNTIYF
NA,TRBV25-1,TRBJ2-7,NA,TGTGCCAGCAGTCAGGGCTCCTACGAGCAGTACTTC,CASSQGSYEQYF
NA,TRBV7-9,TRBJ2-3,TRBD2,TGTGCCAGCAGCTTAGGACTAGCGGGAGGGAGTTCGCTAGATACGCAGTATTTT,CASSLGLAGGSSLDTQYF
NA,TRBV11-2,TRBJ2-3,NA,TGTGCCAGCAGCTCTAGGCAGATAAATACGCAGTATTTT,CASSSRQINTQYF
NA,TRBV19,TRBJ2-1,NA,TGTGCCAGTAGTATTGCGGGGTTTGTCGGTGAGCAGTTCTTC,CASSIAGFVGEQFF
NA,TRBV2,TRBJ2-2,TRBD2,TGTGCCAGCAGAAAAGCGGGAGGGTTAACCGGGGAGCTGTTTTTT,CASRKAGGLTGELFF
NA,TRBV6-5,TRBJ1-2,TRBD1,TGTGCCATTCTGACAGGGGTCGGGGGCTACACCTTC,CAILTGVGGYTF
NA,TRBV2,TRBJ2-1,TRBD2,TGTGCCGGGACTAGCGGGAGGGCCGGTAATGAGCAGTTCTTC,CAGTSGRAGNEQFF
few,TRBV19,TRBJ1-3,NA,TGTGCCAGTAGTATGTCAACCCGGAACACCATATATTTT,CASSMSTRNTIYF
NA,TRBV6-4,TRBJ2-2,NA,TGTGCCAGCAGGAAAGGGGCAGCGAACACCGGGGAGCTGTTTTTT,CASRKGAANTGELFF
NA,TRBV15,TRBJ2-7,NA,TGTGCCACCAGCAGAGTGGGAGGGGGCGAGCAGTACTTC,CATSRVGGGEQYF
NA,TRBV9,TRBJ2-1,NA,TGTGCCAGCAGCGTAGCCAGGGGCGCAAGGAATGAGCAGTTCTTC,CASSVARGARNEQFF
once,TRBV19,TRBJ2-3,NA,TGTGCCAGTAGTACCCGGACAACTCCGATGGATACGCAGTATTTT,CASSTRTTPMDTQYF
NA,TRBV5-1,TRBJ1-4,TRBD1,TGCGCCAGCAGCTCGACAGGGGTATATGAAAAACTGTTTTTT,CASSSTGVYEKLFF
NA,TRBV10-1,TRBJ2-1,NA,TGCGCCAGCAGATTTCGGGGTGATGAGCAGTTCTTC,CASRFRGDEQFF
NA,TRBV29-1,TRBJ1-2,TRBD1,TGCAGCGCCCGAGGACAGGGGAGGTCTTACGGCTACACCTTC,CSARGQGRSYGYTF
NA,TRBV19,TRBJ2-4,NA,TGTGCCAGTAGTATCGGAACAGGTCCCGACATTCAGTACTTC,CASSIGTGPDIQYF
once,TRBV5-6,TRBJ2-7,NA,TGTGCCAGCAGTCCCCGGGTCAGCTACTACGAGCAGTACTTC,CASSPRVSYYEQYF
once,TRBV7-3,TRBJ2-3,TRBD1,TGTGCCAGCAGCTTAAAAGGGGACAGGGCCAGCACAGATACGCAGTATTTT,CASSLKGDRASTDTQYF
NA,TRBV4-2,TRBJ1-2,TRBD1,TGTGCCAGCAGCCAAGTAGTAGAGGGGGCGCGAGGCTACACCTTC,CASSQVVEGARGYTF
NA,TRBV28,TRBJ1-5,TRBD1,TGTGCCAGCAGACTCGGACAGGGATATCAGCCCCAGCATTTT,CASRLGQGYQPQHF
medium-sized,TRBV12-3/TRBV12-4,TRBJ2-1,NA,TGTGCCAGCAGTTTACTGTACAATGAGCAGTTCTTC,CASSLLYNEQFF
NA,TRBV4-2,TRBJ2-3,TRBD2,TGTGCCAGCAGCCAAGATATTAGCGGGAGGGCAACAGATACGCAGTATTTT,CASSQDISGRATDTQYF
NA,TRBV6-2/TRBV6-3,TRBJ1-5,NA,TGTGCCAGCAGTTACGCTCAGGGTTGGACAGGCAATCAGCCCCAGCATTTT,CASSYAQGWTGNQPQHF
NA,TRBV7-3,TRBJ2-1,NA,TGTGCCAGCAGCTTAGGGCGGGCCTACAATGAGCAGTTCTTC,CASSLGRAYNEQFF
NA,TRBV5-4,TRBJ2-7,NA,TGTGCCAGCAGCCGCGTGGGAGCCTACGAGCAGTACTTC,CASSRVGAYEQYF
once,TRBV7-2,TRBJ2-1,TRBD2,TGTGCCAGCAGCTTGGGACTAGCCGGAGAGGGGTTCTTC,CASSLGLAGEGFF
NA,TRBV9,TRBJ2-5,NA,TGTGCCAGCAGCGTAGGGGCGTACCAAGAGACCCAGTACTTC,CASSVGAYQETQYF
NA,TRBV3-1/TRBV3-2,TRBJ1-1,NA,TGTGCCAGCAGCCCTACTCCGGGGGATCCTTCCCCTGAAGCTTTCTTT,CASSPTPGDPSPEAFF
NA,TRBV20-1,TRBJ1-5,NA,TGCAGTGCTAGTGTGACAAGTAGCAATCAGCCCCAGCATTTT,CSASVTSSNQPQHF
once,TRBV28,TRBJ2-3,NA,TGTGCCAGCAGACTAAGACTAGGCACAGATACGCAGTATTTT,CASRLRLGTDTQYF
few,TRBV25-1,TRBJ2-1,TRBD2,TGTGCCAGCAGTGCGGGGACTAGCGGGAGTAGAAACAATGAGCAGTTCTTC,CASSAGTSGSRNNEQFF
NA,TRBV10-3,TRBJ1-2,TRBD1,TGTGCCATCAGTGAGTCCCAGGGGGACTATGGCTACACCTTC,CAISESQGDYGYTF
NA,TRBV3-1/TRBV3-2,TRBJ2-1,NA,TGTGCCAGCAGCCTAGGGCGAGGGAGTGGGAATGAGCAGTTCTTC,CASSLGRGSGNEQFF
NA,TRBV19,TRBJ1-5,NA,TGTGCCAGTAGTATAGAACAGTTCTATAGCAATCAGCCCCAGCATTTT,CASSIEQFYSNQPQHF
NA,TRBV19,TRBJ2-7,NA,TGTGCCAGTAGTAGCATTGTGGGGACAAATAACGAGCAGTACTTC,CASSSIVGTNNEQYF
NA,TRBV6-5,TRBJ1-1,NA,TGTGCCAGCAGGGTCGGGACTGAAGCTTTCTTT,CASRVGTEAFF
NA,TRBV2,TRBJ1-6,TRBD1,TGTGCCAGTGGAGACAGGGGGCTTTATTCACCCCTCCACTTT,CASGDRGLYSPLHF
NA,TRBV29-1,TRBJ2-3,NA,TGCAGCGCCAGCCGGGACACAGATACGCAGTATTTT,CSASRDTDTQYF
few,TRBV6-7,TRBJ1-2,NA,TGTGCCAGCAGTACGAGGGCCGTTCATGGCTACACCTTC,CASSTRAVHGYTF
NA,TRBV6-5,TRBJ1-5,NA,TGTGCCAGCAGCCGCGGGGATAGCAATCAGCCCCAGCATTTT,CASSRGDSNQPQHF
NA,TRBV15,TRBJ1-1,TRBD1,TGTGCCACCAGCAGAGACCCGAAGGGGGCGGGCACTGAAGCTTTCTTT,CATSRDPKGAGTEAFF
NA,TRBV29-1,TRBJ1-4,NA,TGCAGCGTTGGCAGGGTTGGTGAAAAACTGTTTTTT,CSVGRVGEKLFF
NA,TRBV13,TRBJ2-3,NA,TGTGCCAGCAGCCGACTAGACAGCACAGATACGCAGTATTTT,CASSRLDSTDTQYF
NA,TRBV11-2,TRBJ1-2,TRBD1,TGTGCCAGCAGCTCGCCAGACAGGGGAAACGGGGGCTACACCTTC,CASSSPDRGNGGYTF
once,TRBV20-1,TRBJ2-7,NA,TGCAGTGCTAGTCAAGCCCCCGAGCAGTACTTC,CSASQAPEQYF
NA,TRBV5-4,TRBJ1-1,NA,TGTGCCAGCAGCTTGGGTCAGGGGTGGAACACTGAAGCTTTCTTT,CASSLGQGWNTEAFF